These T cell receptor beta chains were read from a single sample in a study of regulatory T cells in long-lasting Graves disease. TCRdb reanalysed the multiplex PCR reads using MiXCR and keeps one entry per CDR3 protein. Among a few hundred thousand distinct CDR3 sequences listed, roughly 25% were seen once. Sequences were derived from peripheral blood mononuclear cells (PBMCs), sampled when the disease was refractory, from a patient treated with antithyroid drugs. The receptor set was obtained from a middle-aged woman with Graves disease. CDR3s include the opening cysteine and the closing phenylalanine or tryptophan. The order of the fields is D gene, J gene, V gene, clone size, CDR3 DNA, CDR3 protein. A D gene is named only where the DNA matches it firmly. Expanded clones get a size class; other rows say once, few or many, or leave the size out.

.,TRBJ1-2,TRBV28,many,TGTGCCAGCAGTTTGGGCGGAAATAACTATGGCTACACCTTC,CASSLGGNNYGYTF
TRBD2,TRBJ2-7,TRBV19,.,TGTGCCAGTACCGATAGCGGGAGGAGGTACGAGCAGTACTTC,CASTDSGRRYEQYF
.,TRBJ2-1,TRBV5-1,once,TGCGCCAGCAGCTTGCCGGCGGGGAATGAGCAGTTCTTC,CASSLPAGNEQFF
TRBD2,TRBJ2-2,TRBV28,many,TGTGCCAGCAGTTTATACCCCGGAGCGGGAAGGGGTGCCGGGGAGCTGTTTTTT,CASSLYPGAGRGAGELFF
TRBD1,TRBJ2-1,TRBV28,.,TGTGCCAGCAGTTTTGGACAGGGGTACAATGAGCAGTTCTTC,CASSFGQGYNEQFF
TRBD1,TRBJ1-1,TRBV6-1,many,TGTGCCAGCAGCCCAGGGGGAACCACTGAAGCTTTCTTT,CASSPGGTTEAFF
TRBD1,TRBJ1-2,TRBV5-1,.,TGCGCCAGCAGCCTTTCGACAGGGGGGTCCTATGGCTACACCTTC,CASSLSTGGSYGYTF
.,TRBJ1-1,TRBV6-2/TRBV6-3,.,TGTGCCAGCAGTTACTTTGGGGGCGCGAGCACTGAAGCTTTCTTT,CASSYFGGASTEAFF
.,TRBJ2-7,TRBV20-1,many,TGCAGTGCTAGTACGGCAGGGAGAGTCTACGAGCAGTACTTC,CSASTAGRVYEQYF
.,TRBJ1-1,TRBV7-2,few,TGTGCCAGCAGCCTGACCTACACATATGAAGCTTTCTTT,CASSLTYTYEAFF
.,TRBJ1-1,TRBV29-1,many,TGCAGCTCCAGGGGGAACACTGAAGCTTTCTTT,CSSRGNTEAFF
.,TRBJ1-1,TRBV2,many,TGTGCCAGCAGTCGGGACTTCAACACTGAAGCTTTCTTT,CASSRDFNTEAFF
.,TRBJ2-2,TRBV5-1,.,TGCGCCAGCAGCTTACGACAGGATTACACCGGGGAGCTGTTTTTT,CASSLRQDYTGELFF
.,TRBJ2-3,TRBV29-1,.,TGCAGCGTTGAAATGCAAATTGGGATCACAGATACGCAGTATTTT,CSVEMQIGITDTQYF
TRBD1,TRBJ1-2,TRBV10-3,many,TGTGCCATCAGTGCGGGACAGGGTGGCGGTGGCTACACCTTC,CAISAGQGGGGYTF
TRBD2,TRBJ2-5,TRBV5-6,.,TGTGCCAGCAGGAAGGGACTAGCGGGAAATTGGGAGACCCAGTACTTC,CASRKGLAGNWETQYF